This TCR beta chain was captured by sequencing in a study of T cell clones after liver transplantation. Study background: Until 12-24 months post-transplant, subjects got standard immunosuppression and no induction. General study results and limits: Compared with third party-reactive sequences, donor-reactive ones declined more, independent of withdrawal success.

Comment on this clone: Its specificity is not known.

Method: immunoSEQ multiplex PCR; TCRdb's copy keeps in-frame clones and lacks some. This table has tens of thousands of clones, 70% appearing once. The CDR3 is made up of 14 amino acids. V was trimmed by 3 bases and J by 4 bases, leaving 12 bases between them. Germline V gene sequence: CDR1 KGHSH, CDR2 LQKENI. Sorting of unstimulated PBMCs yielded separate CD3+CD4+ and CD3+CD8+ fractions. The genes are TRBV18 and TRBJ2-5; D call uncertain. The receptor's source is a human patient who received a liver transplant. T cells may partly derive from the graft donor. Source: CD4+ T cells from blood, taken at the approximately 15-month timepoint. This CDR3 reads CASSPPMERETQYF. Here the CDR3 DNA reads TGTGCCAGCTCACCTCCGATGGAAAGAGAGACCCAGTACTTC. Based on the CDR3 plus reference TRBV18 and TRBJ2-5, the full variable domain is NAGVMQNPRHLVRRRGQEARLRCSPMKGHSHVYWYRQLPEEGLKFMVYLQKENIIDESGMPKERFSAEFPKEGPSILRIQQVVRGDSAAYFCASSPPMERETQYFGPGTRLLVL.